The rows below give T cell receptor beta chains drawn from one sample of a study of blood T cell repertoires in COVID-19. The data were produced by immunoSEQ multiplex PCR, yet TCRdb's version contains in-frame clones alone and is incomplete. This table holds about 74,000 clones, roughly nine tenths found once. The sequenced material came from peripheral blood. The receptors were gathered from a man aged 50-59 years with acute or convalescent COVID-19. Each CDR3 is given with its conserved first and last residue. Fields, in order: CDR3 protein, V gene.

cdr3_aa: CASSLGTRTTDTQYF
v_call: TRBV7-7

cdr3_aa: CASSPPPGTGDTGELFF
v_call: TRBV18

cdr3_aa: CASSAWGDNEQFF
v_call: TRBV9

cdr3_aa: CASSLNFNEQFF
v_call: TRBV6-2/TRBV6-3

cdr3_aa: CASRDTTNYGYTF
v_call: TRBV28

cdr3_aa: CASSLGQSPYTQYF
v_call: TRBV5-1

cdr3_aa: CASSFGTQGKAAFF
v_call: TRBV28

cdr3_aa: CASSLFSGGTDTQYF
v_call: TRBV7-9

cdr3_aa: CASSLHQQGNYGYTF
v_call: TRBV5-4

cdr3_aa: CASSDWDRGLEKLFF
v_call: TRBV25-1

cdr3_aa: CASSLLATDTQYF
v_call: TRBV5-6

cdr3_aa: CASSDGTAYEQYF
v_call: TRBV9

cdr3_aa: CASSLGLAVHNEQFF
v_call: TRBV4-1

cdr3_aa: CASRTLPGTSGTGTGELFF
v_call: TRBV2

cdr3_aa: CASSGGANTEAFF
v_call: TRBV2

cdr3_aa: CASSPGQGSSEQYF
v_call: TRBV18

cdr3_aa: CASSLQRVPNQPQHF
v_call: TRBV7-8

cdr3_aa: CASSQPRENDQPIYGYTF
v_call: TRBV4-1

cdr3_aa: CASSYSLAGGGDTQYF
v_call: TRBV6-6

cdr3_aa: CASSPSLAGARDTQYF
v_call: TRBV5-1

cdr3_aa: CASNPGQIGNTIYF
v_call: TRBV28

cdr3_aa: CASGLVLSGGNYNEQFF
v_call: TRBV12-5

cdr3_aa: CASSEARVLTIYF
v_call: TRBV6-1